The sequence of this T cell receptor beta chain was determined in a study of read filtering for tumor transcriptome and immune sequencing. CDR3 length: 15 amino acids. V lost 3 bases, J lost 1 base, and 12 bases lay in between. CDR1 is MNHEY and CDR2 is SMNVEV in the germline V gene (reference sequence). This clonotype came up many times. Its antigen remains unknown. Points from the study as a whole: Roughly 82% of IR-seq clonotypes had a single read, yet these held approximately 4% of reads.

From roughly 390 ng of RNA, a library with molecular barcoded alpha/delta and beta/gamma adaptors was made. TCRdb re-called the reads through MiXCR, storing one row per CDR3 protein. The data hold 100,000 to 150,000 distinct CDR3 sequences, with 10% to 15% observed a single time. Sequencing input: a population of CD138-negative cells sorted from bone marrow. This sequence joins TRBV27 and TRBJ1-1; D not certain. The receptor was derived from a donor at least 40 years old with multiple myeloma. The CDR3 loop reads CASSFGSTENTEAFF. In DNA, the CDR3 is TGTGCCAGCAGTTTTGGATCTACAGAGAACACTGAAGCTTTCTTT.